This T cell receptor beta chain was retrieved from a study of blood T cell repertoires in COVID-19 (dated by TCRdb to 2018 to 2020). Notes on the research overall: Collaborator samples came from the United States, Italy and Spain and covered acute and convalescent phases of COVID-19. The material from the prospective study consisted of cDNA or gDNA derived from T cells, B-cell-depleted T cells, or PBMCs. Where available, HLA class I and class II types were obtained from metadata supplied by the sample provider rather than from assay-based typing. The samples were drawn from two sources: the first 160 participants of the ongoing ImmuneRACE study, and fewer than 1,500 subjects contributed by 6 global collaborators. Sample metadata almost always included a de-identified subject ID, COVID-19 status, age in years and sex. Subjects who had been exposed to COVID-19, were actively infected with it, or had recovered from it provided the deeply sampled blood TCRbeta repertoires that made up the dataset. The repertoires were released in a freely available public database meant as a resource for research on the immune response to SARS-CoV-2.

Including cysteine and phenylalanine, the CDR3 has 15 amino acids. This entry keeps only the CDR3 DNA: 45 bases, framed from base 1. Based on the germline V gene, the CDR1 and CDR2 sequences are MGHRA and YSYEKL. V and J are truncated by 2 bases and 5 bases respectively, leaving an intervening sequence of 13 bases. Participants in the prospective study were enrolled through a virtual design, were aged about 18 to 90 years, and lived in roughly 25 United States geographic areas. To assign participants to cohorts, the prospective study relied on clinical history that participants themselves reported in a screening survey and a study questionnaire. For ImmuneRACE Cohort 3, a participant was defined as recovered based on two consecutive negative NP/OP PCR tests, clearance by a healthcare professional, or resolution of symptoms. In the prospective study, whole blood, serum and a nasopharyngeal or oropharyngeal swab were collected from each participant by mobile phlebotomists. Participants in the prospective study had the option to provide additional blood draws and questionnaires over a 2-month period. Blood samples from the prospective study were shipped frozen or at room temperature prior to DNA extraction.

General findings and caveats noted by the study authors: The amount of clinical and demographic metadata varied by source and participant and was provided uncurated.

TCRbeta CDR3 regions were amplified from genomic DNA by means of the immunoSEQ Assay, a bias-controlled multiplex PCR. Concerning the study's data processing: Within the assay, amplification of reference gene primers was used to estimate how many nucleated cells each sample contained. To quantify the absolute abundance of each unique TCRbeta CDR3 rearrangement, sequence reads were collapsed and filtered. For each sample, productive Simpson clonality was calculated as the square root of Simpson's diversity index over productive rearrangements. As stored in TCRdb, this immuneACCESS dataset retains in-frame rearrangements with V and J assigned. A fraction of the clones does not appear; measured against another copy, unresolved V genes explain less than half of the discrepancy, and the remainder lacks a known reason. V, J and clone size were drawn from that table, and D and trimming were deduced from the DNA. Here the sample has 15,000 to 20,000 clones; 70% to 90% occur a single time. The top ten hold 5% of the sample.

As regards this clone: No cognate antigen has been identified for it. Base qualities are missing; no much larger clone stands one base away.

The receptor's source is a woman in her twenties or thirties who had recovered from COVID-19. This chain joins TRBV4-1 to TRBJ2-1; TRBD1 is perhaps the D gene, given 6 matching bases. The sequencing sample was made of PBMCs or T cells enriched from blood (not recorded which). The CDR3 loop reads CASSQTTGSHNEQFF. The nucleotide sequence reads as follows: TGCGCCAGCAGCCAAACGACAGGTTCCCACAATGAGCAGTTCTTC.